This TCR beta chain was captured in a study of a mutant IDH1 vaccine in newly diagnosed glioma. Overall study: The therapy given earlier, which was standard therapy, consisted of radiotherapy, temozolomide, or both, and most of the patients received both.

As for time point: week 5, during vaccination. Every vaccine dose comprised 300 ug of mutant IDH1 20-mer peptide plus topical imiquimod. Donors' newly diagnosed IDH1-mutant WHO grade 3 or 4 astrocytomas lacked nuclear ATRX. Study-wide results and limits: The authors found pseudoprogression apparently unrelated to changes in top peripheral T cell clonotypes.

A note on this clone: Its cognate antigen is unknown.

Sequencing used immunoSEQ multiplex PCR; TCRdb keeps in-frame clones, though not all of them. The sample lists roughly 40,000 clones; 90% to 95% were seen once. Losses at the gene ends were 6 bases for V and 1 base for J; bases not matched to a gene: 12. Germline V gene sequence: CDR1 ENHRY, CDR2 SYGVKD. The CDR3 extends over 17 amino acids. The sequence came from a man over 45 with glioma. The V gene is TRBV10-3, the J gene TRBJ2-7; 10 bases are a match to TRBD1. The starting material was PBMCs, obtained from a glioma patient whose treatment included an IDH1 peptide vaccine. Here the CDR3 reads CAIRGDRGRGGSYEQYF. In nucleotides, the CDR3 is TGTGCCATCAGGGGGGACAGGGGACGCGGGGGTTCCTACGAGCAGTACTTC.